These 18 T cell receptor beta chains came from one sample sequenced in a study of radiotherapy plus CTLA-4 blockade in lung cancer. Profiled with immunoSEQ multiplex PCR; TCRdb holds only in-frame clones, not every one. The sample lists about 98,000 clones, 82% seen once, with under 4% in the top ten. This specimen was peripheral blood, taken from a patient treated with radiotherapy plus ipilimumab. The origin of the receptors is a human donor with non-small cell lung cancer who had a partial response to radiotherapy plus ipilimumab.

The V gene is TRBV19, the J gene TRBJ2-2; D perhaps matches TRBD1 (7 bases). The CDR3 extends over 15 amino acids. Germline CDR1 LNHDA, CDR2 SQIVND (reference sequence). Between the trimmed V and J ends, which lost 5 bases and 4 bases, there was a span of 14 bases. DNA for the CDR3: TGTGCCAGTAGTCACTACAGGGGAGGCACCGGGGAGCTGTTTTTT. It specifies CASSHYRGGTGELFF.

CDR3 region: CASLHQGVNYGYTF. CDR3 coding DNA: TGTGCCAGTCTTCACCAGGGTGTCAACTATGGCTACACCTTC. The V call is TRBV19, the J call TRBJ1-2, with D tentatively TRBD1 (5 bases). The V end was cut by 8 bases, the J end by 2 bases, with 15 bases between. Germline CDR1 reads LNHDA; CDR2 reads SQIVND (reference sequence). The length of the CDR3 is 14 residues.

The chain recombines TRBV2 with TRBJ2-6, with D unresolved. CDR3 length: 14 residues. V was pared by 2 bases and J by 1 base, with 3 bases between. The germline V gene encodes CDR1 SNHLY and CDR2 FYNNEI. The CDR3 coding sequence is TGTGCCAGCAGTGAACGTTCTGGGGCCAACGTCCTGACTTTC. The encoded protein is CASSERSGANVLTF.

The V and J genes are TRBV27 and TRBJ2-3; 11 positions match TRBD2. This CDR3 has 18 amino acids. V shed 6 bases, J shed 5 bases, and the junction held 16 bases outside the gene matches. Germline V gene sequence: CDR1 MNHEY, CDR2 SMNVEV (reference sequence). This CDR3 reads CASSFAPPLAGGRDTQYF. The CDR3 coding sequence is TGTGCCAGCAGCTTTGCCCCCCCCTTAGCGGGAGGGCGAGATACGCAGTATTTT.

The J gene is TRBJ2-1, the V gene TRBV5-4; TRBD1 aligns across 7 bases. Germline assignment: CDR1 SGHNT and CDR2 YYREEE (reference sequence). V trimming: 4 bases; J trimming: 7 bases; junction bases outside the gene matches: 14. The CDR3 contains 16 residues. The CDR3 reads CASSLTQGVSGNEQFF. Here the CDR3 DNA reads TGTGCCAGCAGCCTTACTCAGGGGGTATCCGGGAATGAGCAGTTCTTC.

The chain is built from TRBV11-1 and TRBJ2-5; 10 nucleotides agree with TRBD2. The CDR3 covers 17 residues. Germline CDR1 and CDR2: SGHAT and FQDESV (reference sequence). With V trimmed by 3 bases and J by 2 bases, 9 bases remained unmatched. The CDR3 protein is CASSLRRGTSVQETQYF. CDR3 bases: TGTGCCAGCAGCTTGAGGCGGGGGACTAGCGTACAAGAGACCCAGTACTTC.

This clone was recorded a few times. The CDR3: CASSSGGLRGNEQFF. The CDR3 DNA is TGTGCCAGCAGCTCGGGGGGGCTAAGAGGCAATGAGCAGTTCTTC. The genes are TRBV7-3 and TRBJ2-1, with 8 bases aligning to TRBD2. V was pared by 4 bases and J by 6 bases, with 8 bases of the junction left unmatched. Germline V gene lookup returns CDR1 SGHTA and CDR2 FQGTGA. The CDR3 has 15 residues.

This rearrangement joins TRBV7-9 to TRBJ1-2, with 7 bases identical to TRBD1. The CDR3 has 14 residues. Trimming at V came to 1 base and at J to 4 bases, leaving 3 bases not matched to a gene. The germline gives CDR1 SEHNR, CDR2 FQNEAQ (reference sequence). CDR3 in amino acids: CASSLGQGVYGYTF. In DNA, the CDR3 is TGTGCCAGCAGCTTAGGACAGGGCGTCTATGGCTACACCTTC. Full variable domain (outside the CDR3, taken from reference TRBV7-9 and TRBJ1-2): DTGVSQNPRHKITKRGQNVTFRCDPISEHNRLYWYRQTLGQGPEFLTYFQNEAQLEKSRLLSDRFSAERPKGSFSTLEIQRTEQGDSAMYLCASSLGQGVYGYTFGSGTRLTVV.

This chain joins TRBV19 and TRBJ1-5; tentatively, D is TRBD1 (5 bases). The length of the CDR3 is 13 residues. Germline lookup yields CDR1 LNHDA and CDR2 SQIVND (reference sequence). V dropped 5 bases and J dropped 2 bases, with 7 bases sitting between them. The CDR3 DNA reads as TGTGCCAGTAGTGTGACAGGCAATCAGCCCCAGCATTTT. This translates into CASSVTGNQPQHF.

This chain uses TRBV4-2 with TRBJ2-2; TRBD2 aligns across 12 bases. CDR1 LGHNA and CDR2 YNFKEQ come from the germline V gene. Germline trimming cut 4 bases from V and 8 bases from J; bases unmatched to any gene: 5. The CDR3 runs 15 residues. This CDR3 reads CASSLRLAGVGELFF. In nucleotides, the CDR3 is TGTGCCAGCAGCCTGCGACTAGCGGGAGTTGGGGAGCTGTTTTTT.

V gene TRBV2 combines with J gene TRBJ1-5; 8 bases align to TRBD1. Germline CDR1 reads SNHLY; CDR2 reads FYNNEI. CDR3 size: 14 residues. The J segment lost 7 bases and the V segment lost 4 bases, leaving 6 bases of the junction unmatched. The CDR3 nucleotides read TGTGCCAGCAGTGCGGCAGGGGGCAGACAGCCCCAGCATTTT. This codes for CASSAAGGRQPQHF. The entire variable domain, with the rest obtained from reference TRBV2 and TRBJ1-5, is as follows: EPEVTQTPSHQVTQMGQEVILRCVPISNHLYFYWYRQILGQKVEFLVSFYNNEISEKSEIFDDQFSVERPDGSNFTLKIRSTKLEDSAMYFCASSAAGGRQPQHFGDGTRLSIL.

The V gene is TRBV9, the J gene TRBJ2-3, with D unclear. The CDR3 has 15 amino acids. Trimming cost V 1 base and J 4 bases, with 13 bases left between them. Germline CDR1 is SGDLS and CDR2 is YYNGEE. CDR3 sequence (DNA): TGTGCCAGCAGCGTATGGTCAGGCCCCCCAGATACGCAGTATTTT. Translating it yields CASSVWSGPPDTQYF.

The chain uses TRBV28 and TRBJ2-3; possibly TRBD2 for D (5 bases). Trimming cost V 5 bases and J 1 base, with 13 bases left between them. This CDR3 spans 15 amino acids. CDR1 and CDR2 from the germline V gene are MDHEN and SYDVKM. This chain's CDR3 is CASSLAFGGTDTQYF. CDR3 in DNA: TGTGCCAGCAGTCTCGCCTTCGGGGGCACAGATACGCAGTATTTT.

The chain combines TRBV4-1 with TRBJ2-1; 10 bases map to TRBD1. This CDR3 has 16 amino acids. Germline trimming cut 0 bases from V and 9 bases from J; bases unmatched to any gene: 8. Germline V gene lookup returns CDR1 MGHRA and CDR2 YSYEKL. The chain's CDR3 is CASSQEGTGAKAEQFF. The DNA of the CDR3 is TGCGCCAGCAGCCAAGAAGGGACAGGGGCTAAGGCTGAGCAGTTCTTC.

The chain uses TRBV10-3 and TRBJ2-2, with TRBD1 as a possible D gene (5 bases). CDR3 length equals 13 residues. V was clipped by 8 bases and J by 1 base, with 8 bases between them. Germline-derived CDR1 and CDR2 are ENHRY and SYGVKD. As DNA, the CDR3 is TGTGCCATCTTGACAGAGAACACCGGGGAGCTGTTTTTT. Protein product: CAILTENTGELFF.

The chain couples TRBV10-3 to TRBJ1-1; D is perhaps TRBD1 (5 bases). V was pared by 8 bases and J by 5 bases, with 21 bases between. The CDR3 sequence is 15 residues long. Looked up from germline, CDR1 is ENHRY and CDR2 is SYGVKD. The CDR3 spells CAIRDRQGLRTEAFF. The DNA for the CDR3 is TGTGCCATCCGAGACCGCCAGGGATTGAGAACTGAAGCTTTCTTT.

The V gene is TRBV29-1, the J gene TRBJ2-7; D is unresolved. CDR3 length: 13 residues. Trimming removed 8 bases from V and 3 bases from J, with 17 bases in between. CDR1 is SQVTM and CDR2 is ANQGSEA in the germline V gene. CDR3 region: CSYTSVGFYEQYF. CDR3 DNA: TGCAGCTACACCTCTGTGGGCTTCTACGAGCAGTACTTC.

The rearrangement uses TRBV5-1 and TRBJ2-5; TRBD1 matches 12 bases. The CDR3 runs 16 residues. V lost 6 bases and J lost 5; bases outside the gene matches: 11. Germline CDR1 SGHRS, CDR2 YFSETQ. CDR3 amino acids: CASNLEGTGGRETQYF. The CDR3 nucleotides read TGCGCCAGCAACTTAGAGGGGACAGGGGGCCGGGAGACCCAGTACTTC.